This T cell receptor beta chain was retrieved from a study of blood T cells in healthy people across ages. The use of a sample-barcoded 5' primer and a J-beta primer mix characterized a second PCR of roughly 6 to 11 cycles. Each of the cDNA molecules was tagged by a template-switch adaptor with 12 random nucleotides. TCRdb re-called the 5' RACE reads through MiXCR, storing one row per CDR3 protein. The sample consists of around 780,000 distinct CDR3 sequences, around 25% of them appearing once. These data are also associated with another study on T cells of mothers and their children. As that report states: Second-round PCR products received sample barcodes and 2-4 random nucleotides from the M1S primer.

The sequenced sample was blood. This sequence originates from a boy aged 5-17 years in good health.

CDR3 protein: CSAPNAGPEYF. In DNA form, the CDR3 reads TGCAGTGCCCCGAACGCGGGCCCGGAGTATTTT. V is TRBV20-1 and J is TRBJ2-3; the D gene is possibly TRBD2 (5 bases). The CDR3 runs to 11 residues. Trimming pared 6 bases from V and 13 bases from J, leaving 17 bases between. Germline CDR1 reads DFQATT; CDR2 reads SNEGSKA (reference sequence).